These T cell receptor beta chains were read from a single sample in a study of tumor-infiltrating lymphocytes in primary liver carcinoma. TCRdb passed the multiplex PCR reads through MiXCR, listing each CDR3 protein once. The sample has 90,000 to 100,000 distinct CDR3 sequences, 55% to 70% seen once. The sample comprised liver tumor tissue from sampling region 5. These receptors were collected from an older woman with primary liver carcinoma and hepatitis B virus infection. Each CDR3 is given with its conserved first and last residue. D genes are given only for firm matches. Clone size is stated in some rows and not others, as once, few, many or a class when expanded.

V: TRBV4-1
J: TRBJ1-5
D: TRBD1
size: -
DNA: TGCGCCAGCAGCCACCTGGTGGGACAGGGGACGCCGAGTTGGCAGCATTTT
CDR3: CASSHLVGQGTPSWQHF

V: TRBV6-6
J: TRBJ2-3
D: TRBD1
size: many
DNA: TGTGCCAGCAGTACTTGGACAGGGAGGAGTGGCACAGATACGCAGTATTTT
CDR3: CASSTWTGRSGTDTQYF

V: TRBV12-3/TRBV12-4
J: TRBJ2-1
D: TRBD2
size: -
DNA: TGTGCCAGCAGTGTGGGACTAGCGGGAGTTGGTCCCCGTCTCAACGAGCAGTTCTTC
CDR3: CASSVGLAGVGPRLNEQFF

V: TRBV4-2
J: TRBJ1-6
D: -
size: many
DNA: TGTGCCAGCAGCCAAGAAATCAGGGGAGATTCACCCCTCCACTTT
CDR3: CASSQEIRGDSPLHF

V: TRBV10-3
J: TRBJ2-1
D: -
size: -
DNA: TGTGCCATCAGTGGGGCCGATGAGCAGTTCTTC
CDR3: CAISGADEQFF

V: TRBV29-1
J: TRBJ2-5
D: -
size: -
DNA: TGCAGCGTTGAGTGGAGAGGGCGAGAGATCCAGTACTTC
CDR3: CSVEWRGREIQYF

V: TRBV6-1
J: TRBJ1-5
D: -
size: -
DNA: TGTGTCAGCCGGCAAAGCAATCAGCCCCAGCATTTC
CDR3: CVSRQSNQPQHF

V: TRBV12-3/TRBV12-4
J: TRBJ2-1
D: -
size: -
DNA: TGTGCCAGCCGTCCGCGCCCGAGAAGTATGGCCTACATTGAGCAGTTCTTC
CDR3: CASRPRPRSMAYIEQFF

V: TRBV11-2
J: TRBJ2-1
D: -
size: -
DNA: TGTGCCAGCAGCCGGACTGGGGTTGAGCAATTCTTC
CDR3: CASSRTGVEQFF

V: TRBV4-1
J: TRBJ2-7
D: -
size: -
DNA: TGCGCCAGCAGTCTCAACCCCCAGAGCCCCTACGAGCAGTACTTC
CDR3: CASSLNPQSPYEQYF

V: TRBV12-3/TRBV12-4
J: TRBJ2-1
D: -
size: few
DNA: TGTGCCAGCAGAAATGAGGTGTGGACGGCCTCCCACAATGAGCAGTCCTTC
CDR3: CASRNEVWTASHNEQSF

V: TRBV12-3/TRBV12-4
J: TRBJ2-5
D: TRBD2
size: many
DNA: TGTGCCAGCAGTTTGGGAGGGCGGCAGCGCCAAGAGACCCAGTACTTC
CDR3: CASSLGGRQRQETQYF

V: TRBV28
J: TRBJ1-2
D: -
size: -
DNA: TGTGCCAGCAGTTTCGGCAGAAACTATGGCCACACCTTC
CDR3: CASSFGRNYGHTF

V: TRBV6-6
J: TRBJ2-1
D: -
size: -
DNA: TGTGCCAGCACTCTAGTGGGAGCGGTCCACAATGAGCAGTTCTTC
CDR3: CASTLVGAVHNEQFF

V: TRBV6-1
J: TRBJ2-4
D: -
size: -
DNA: TGTGCCAGCACTGAAGACATTCAGTACTTC
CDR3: CASTEDIQYF

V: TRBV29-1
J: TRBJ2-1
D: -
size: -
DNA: TGCAGCATGCAGGCCGGACGCAGCAATGACCAGTTCTTC
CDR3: CSMQAGRSNDQFF

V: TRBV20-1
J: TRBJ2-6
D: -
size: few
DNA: TGCAGTACTCGAAAGTCTACTGGGGCCAACGTCCTGACTTTC
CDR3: CSTRKSTGANVLTF